One and the same sample provided the 22 T cell receptor beta chains below, sequenced in a study of blood T cell repertoires in COVID-19. Clones were read by immunoSEQ multiplex PCR, and TCRdb kept only the in-frame ones, dropping some. The sample shows about 170,000 clones, around nine tenths of them seen only once. Sequenced material: peripheral blood. These receptors were taken from a man aged 65 to 85 with acute or convalescent COVID-19.

V gene TRBV6-5 combines with J gene TRBJ1-2; TRBD1 aligns across 10 bases. From germline, CDR1 is MNHEY and CDR2 SVGAGI. The J segment lost 4 bases and the V segment lost 4 bases, leaving 9 bases of the junction unmatched. CDR3 length equals 16 residues. Written as DNA, the CDR3 is TGTGCCAGCAGTTCCCTAGGGACAGGGGCTTCCTATGGCTACACCTTC. This gives the protein CASSSLGTGASYGYTF.

The chain is built from TRBV20-1 and TRBJ1-2; D not certain. The V end lost 3 bases, the J end lost 3 bases, and 5 bases lay between the germline ends. The CDR3 contains 11 residues. Per the germline V gene, CDR1 is DFQATT and CDR2 is SNEGSKA (reference sequence). The CDR3 protein is CSASTDYGYTF. The CDR3 bases are TGCAGTGCTAGTACGGACTATGGCTACACCTTC.

The chain uses TRBV7-3 and TRBJ2-7, with 8 bases that match TRBD2. The CDR3 runs 14 residues. Per the germline V gene, CDR1 is SGHTA and CDR2 is FQGTGA. V was pared by 5 bases and J by 7 bases, with 10 bases of the junction left unmatched. The CDR3: CASSPASGYVEQYF. In DNA form, the CDR3 reads TGTGCCAGCAGCCCGGCTAGCGGGTATGTTGAGCAGTACTTC.

This clone has only one observation. V gene TRBV5-1 combines with J gene TRBJ1-2; 12 nucleotides align to TRBD1. The CDR3 runs to 16 residues. V gave up 3 bases and J gave up 7 bases; unmatched junction bases: 10. The V gene's germline CDR1 is SGHRS and CDR2 YFSETQ. CDR3 sequence reads: CASSWNRDRGLGGYTF. The CDR3 coding sequence is TGCGCCAGCAGCTGGAACCGGGACAGGGGGCTAGGTGGCTACACCTTC.

The genes are TRBV6-5 and TRBJ1-2; 7 bases fit TRBD1. The CDR3 extends over 12 amino acids. Germline V gene data show CDR1 as MNHEY and CDR2 as SVGAGI. V lost 3 bases and J lost 6; bases outside the gene matches: 1. The CDR3 DNA sequence: TGTGCCAGCAGTTATACAGGGGATGGCTACACCTTC. Protein sequence: CASSYTGDGYTF.

The J gene is TRBJ1-6, the V gene TRBV27, with D maybe TRBD1 (5 bases). The CDR3 covers 14 residues. Trimming stripped 6 bases from V and 7 bases from J, with 13 bases between. CDR1 MNHEY and CDR2 SMNVEV come from the germline V gene (reference sequence). CDR3 in DNA: TGTGCCAGCAGGATAGGGGTGGGGAATTCACCCCTCCACTTT. Protein sequence: CASRIGVGNSPLHF.

The V and J genes are TRBV5-1 and TRBJ2-5; the D gene is possibly TRBD1 (6 bases). This CDR3 region has 15 residues. Trimming took 1 base from V and 2 from J, leaving 12 bases between them. CDR1 is SGHRS and CDR2 is YFSETQ in the germline V gene. The CDR3 loop reads CASSLLGGFQETQYF. The DNA of the CDR3 is TGCGCCAGCAGCTTGTTAGGGGGTTTTCAAGAGACCCAGTACTTC.

The J gene is TRBJ2-7, the V gene TRBV7-2; D might be TRBD2 (5 bases). V was shortened by 5 bases and J by 4 bases, with 15 bases between the two germline ends. CDR1 is SGHTA and CDR2 is FQGNSA in the germline V gene. The CDR3 runs 14 residues. The CDR3 nucleotides are TGTGCCAGCAGCCCCCCTATGAGGAGGTACGAGCAGTACTTC. The encoded protein is CASSPPMRRYEQYF. Based on the CDR3 plus reference TRBV7-2 and TRBJ2-7, the full variable domain is GAGVSQSPSNKVTEKGKDVELRCDPISGHTALYWYRQSLGQGLEFLIYFQGNSAPDKSGLPSDRFSAERTGGSVSTLTIQRTQQEDSAVYLCASSPPMRRYEQYFGPGTRLTVT.

The chain couples TRBV7-8 to TRBJ2-1; TRBD1 matches 9 bases. Losses at the gene ends were 7 bases for V and 8 bases for J; bases not matched to a gene: 9. The CDR3 extends over 14 amino acids. Looked up from germline, CDR1 is SGHVS and CDR2 is FQNEAQ. CDR3 bases: TGTGCCAGCACCCCAGGGGACAGGGCCCATGAGCAGTTCTTC. Its protein is CASTPGDRAHEQFF. The full variable domain, with the rest looked up from reference TRBV7-8 and TRBJ2-1, is GAGVSQSPRYKVAKRGQDVALRCDPISGHVSLFWYQQALGQGPEFLTYFQNEAQLDKSGLPSDRFFAERPEGSVSTLKIQRTQQEDSAVYLCASTPGDRAHEQFFGPGTRLTVL.

This clone occurred a few times. The V call is TRBV18, the J call TRBJ2-7; 7 nucleotides align to TRBD1. V trimming: 3 bases; J trimming: 6 bases; junction bases outside the gene matches: 14. This CDR3 has 16 residues. The germline V gene has CDR1 KGHSH and CDR2 LQKENI. The CDR3 sequence is CASSPRGGGVDGEQYF. CDR3 DNA: TGTGCCAGCTCACCGAGAGGGGGCGGCGTCGATGGCGAGCAGTACTTC.

This clone has a single count. The chain combines TRBV2 with TRBJ1-5; the D gene is possibly TRBD1 (6 bases). There are 14 residues in the CDR3. The V and J ends lost 6 bases and 5 bases respectively, with 14 bases between them. The germline V gene encodes CDR1 SNHLY and CDR2 FYNNEI. CDR3 in DNA: TGTGCCAGCAGCGCAGACAGGAGTTATCAGCCCCAGCATTTT. It specifies CASSADRSYQPQHF.

This clone is a singleton in its sample. This chain connects TRBV9 to TRBJ1-1; D is possibly TRBD1 (5 bases). The CDR3 length is 14 residues. Trimming removed 0 bases from V and 7 bases from J, with 13 bases in between. Germline-derived CDR1 and CDR2 are SGDLS and YYNGEE. The CDR3: CASSVVMKRGEAFF. CDR3 in DNA: TGTGCCAGCAGCGTAGTCATGAAAAGGGGTGAAGCTTTCTTT.

The chain has TRBV28 and TRBJ2-1; D is uncertain. Germline loops: CDR1 MDHEN, CDR2 SYDVKM. The length of the CDR3 is 13 residues. Trimming took off 7 bases at V and 0 bases at J, with 7 bases between the two ends. In DNA, the CDR3 is TGTGCCAGCAAGGAGTTCTCCTACAATGAGCAGTTCTTC. Translated, it gives CASKEFSYNEQFF.

This clone occurred a few times. CDR3 DNA sequence: TGCGCCAGCAGTCCGAGGTTCTGGACAGATACGCAGTATTTT. Its translation: CASSPRFWTDTQYF. J is TRBJ2-3 and V is TRBV23-1, with D unresolved. TRBV23-1 is sorted into the ORF group, with uncertain function. CDR3 length equals 14 residues. V lost 4 bases, J lost 3 bases, and 11 bases lay in between.

The rearrangement links TRBV28 to TRBJ1-2, with no clear D. The germline gives CDR1 MDHEN, CDR2 SYDVKM. There are 13 residues in the CDR3. V was shortened by 7 bases and J by 2 bases, with 11 bases between the two germline ends. This chain's CDR3 is CASTKGGNYGYTF. The CDR3 DNA follows: TGTGCCAGCACCAAGGGAGGAAACTATGGCTACACCTTC.

The J gene is TRBJ1-5, the V gene TRBV27; 7 bases map to TRBD1. The germline gives CDR1 MNHEY, CDR2 SMNVEV (reference sequence). CDR3 size: 18 residues. V lost 3 bases, J lost 7 bases, and 18 bases stayed unmatched. CDR3 loop: CASSFHPSPGQLSQPQHF. The DNA for the CDR3 is TGTGCCAGCAGTTTCCATCCCTCCCCGGGACAGTTGTCCCAGCCCCAGCATTTT.

V gene TRBV2 combines with J gene TRBJ1-5; 9 bases map to TRBD1. This CDR3 comprises 16 residues. Germline-derived CDR1 and CDR2 are SNHLY and FYNNEI. Germline trimming cut 7 bases from V and 0 bases from J; bases unmatched to any gene: 7. This chain's CDR3 is CASKGQGYYSNQPQHF. The CDR3 DNA reads as TGTGCCAGCAAGGGACAGGGATACTATAGCAATCAGCCCCAGCATTTT.

The rearrangement uses TRBV9 and TRBJ1-2, with D perhaps TRBD1 (5 bases). Germline CDR1 and CDR2: SGDLS and YYNGEE. Trimming pared 3 bases from V and 4 bases from J, leaving 10 bases between. This CDR3 region has 13 residues. The CDR3 sequence: CASSAGGGYGYTF. CDR3 sequence (DNA): TGTGCCAGCAGCGCCGGGGGAGGCTATGGCTACACCTTC. Looking up the rest from reference TRBV9 and TRBJ1-2 gives the full variable domain: DSGVTQTPKHLITATGQRVTLRCSPRSGDLSVYWYQQSLDQGLQFLIQYYNGEERAKGNILERFSAQQFPDLHSELNLSSLELGDSALYFCASSAGGGYGYTFGSGTRLTVV.

The chain uses TRBV6-5 and TRBJ1-4, with 9 bases aligning to TRBD1. The CDR3 spans 14 residues. The trim removed 4 bases at V and 7 bases at J, leaving 4 bases unmatched. CDR1 MNHEY and CDR2 SVGAGI come from the germline V gene. The CDR3 nucleotides read TGTGCCAGCAGTTCCGACAGGGGGAGTGAAAAACTGTTTTTT. It specifies CASSSDRGSEKLFF.

This clone was picked up one time. V and J are TRBV30 and TRBJ1-4, with 7 bases lining up with TRBD1. CDR1 is GTSNPN, CDR2 SVGIG, per germline (reference sequence). CDR3 length: 16 residues. V trimming: 0 bases; J trimming: 6 bases; junction bases outside the gene matches: 10. The CDR3 DNA reads TGTGCCTGGAGTGTACAAGCCCGGCAGGGGGATGAAAAACTGTTTTTT. Protein: CAWSVQARQGDEKLFF.

The V gene is TRBV19, the J gene TRBJ1-1; TRBD1 aligns across 9 bases. This CDR3 has 15 amino acids. CDR1 is LNHDA and CDR2 is SQIVND in the germline V gene (reference sequence). V lost 6 bases, J lost 1 base, and 6 bases stayed unmatched. The CDR3 DNA sequence: TGTGCCAGTAGAACGGGACAGGGATGGAACACTGAAGCTTTCTTT. This sequence encodes CASRTGQGWNTEAFF.

The chain recombines TRBV5-1 with TRBJ2-1; D possibly corresponds to TRBD1 (5 bases). V gave up 2 bases and J gave up 8 bases, with 14 bases separating them. CDR3 length equals 14 residues. Per germline, CDR1 SGHRS and CDR2 YFSETQ. CDR3 in DNA: TGCGCCAGCAGCTTATTGGCAGGGCCCGATGAGCAGTTCTTC. Translation: CASSLLAGPDEQFF.